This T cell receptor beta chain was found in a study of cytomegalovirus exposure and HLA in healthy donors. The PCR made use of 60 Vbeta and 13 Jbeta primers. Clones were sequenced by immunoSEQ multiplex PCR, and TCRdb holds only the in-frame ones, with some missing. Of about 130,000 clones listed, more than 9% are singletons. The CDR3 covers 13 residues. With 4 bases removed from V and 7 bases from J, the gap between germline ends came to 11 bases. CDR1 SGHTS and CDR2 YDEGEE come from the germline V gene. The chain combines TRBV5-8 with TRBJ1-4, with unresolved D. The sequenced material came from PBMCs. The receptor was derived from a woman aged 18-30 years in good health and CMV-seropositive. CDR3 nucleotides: TGTGCCAGCAGCCAATGGGCGGGTGAAAAACTGTTTTTT. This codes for CASSQWAGEKLFF. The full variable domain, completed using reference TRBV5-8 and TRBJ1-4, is EAGVTQSPTHLIKTRGQQATLRCSPISGHTSVYWYQQALGLGLQFLLWYDEGEERNRGNFPPRFSGRQFPNYSSELNVNALELEDSALYLCASSQWAGEKLFFGSGTQLSVL.